This T cell receptor (beta chain) was recovered during a study of T cell responses to AZD1222 COVID-19 vaccine. Study findings and constraints: At baseline, seropositivity was found in only 5 to 7 AZD1222 recipients.

Worth noting for this clone: Its target is unknown.

Some clones are missing from TCRdb's copy, which holds only in-frame ones; the method was immunoSEQ multiplex PCR. This table holds roughly 97,000 clones, approximately 90% found once. CDR3 length equals 12 residues. The ends were cut back, 2 bases at V and 13 bases at J, with 12 bases in the middle. Germline values: CDR1 SGHTA, CDR2 FQGNSA. The sample here was peripheral blood, taken on day 0 of AZD1222 vaccination. The chain links TRBV7-2 to TRBJ2-1; no clear D gene. This TCR came from an adult in good health. The CDR3 region has the DNA TGTGCCAGCAGCTTAATGCACCCTGGACAGTTCTTC. This encodes CASSLMHPGQFF. Full variable domain (outside the CDR3, taken from reference TRBV7-2 and TRBJ2-1): GAGVSQSPSNKVTEKGKDVELRCDPISGHTALYWYRQSLGQGLEFLIYFQGNSAPDKSGLPSDRFSAERTGGSVSTLTIQRTQQEDSAVYLCASSLMHPGQFFGPGTRLTVL.